The 16 T cell receptor beta chains in this list originate from one sample, sequenced in a study of blood T cell repertoires in COVID-19. Using immunoSEQ multiplex PCR, the repertoire was profiled, and TCRdb retains in-frame clones only, with some absent. The table has around 100,000 clones, roughly 91% seen once. What was sequenced was peripheral blood. These TCRs come from a human donor in a cohort sampled during active COVID-19.

This rearrangement joins TRBV6-6 to TRBJ1-1; the D gene is possibly TRBD1 (6 bases). This CDR3 is built from 15 residues. CDR1 is MNHNY, CDR2 SVGAGI, per germline (reference sequence). V lost 6 bases and J 0 bases, leaving 14 bases between the germline ends. For the CDR3, the DNA is TGTGCCAGCAGCAGGACAGTCTCTGTGAACACTGAAGCTTTCTTT. This sequence encodes CASSRTVSVNTEAFF.

This chain uses TRBV28 with TRBJ2-5; perhaps TRBD1 as D (8 bases). The germline gives CDR1 MDHEN, CDR2 SYDVKM. Trimming stripped 7 bases from V and 4 bases from J, with 16 bases between. This CDR3 spans 14 amino acids. DNA of the CDR3: TGTGCCAGCACCGAAGCGGGACAGGTAGAGACCCAGTACTTC. Amino acid sequence: CASTEAGQVETQYF.

The gene calls are TRBV15 and TRBJ2-3, with 9 bases identical to TRBD2. Germline V lookup: CDR1 LNHNV, CDR2 YYDKDF (reference sequence). The junction had 11 bases not matched to a gene; V was cut back by 1 base and J by 3 bases. CDR3 length equals 18 residues. The CDR3 DNA sequence: TGTGCCACCAGCAGAGCCCTCCAGGCGGGGGGGCGAACAGATACGCAGTATTTT. It codes for CATSRALQAGGRTDTQYF.

This chain uses TRBV19 with TRBJ2-1; 9 bases align to TRBD1. The trim removed 6 bases at V and 3 bases at J, leaving 9 bases unmatched. The CDR3 runs to 16 residues. CDR1 and CDR2 from the germline V gene are LNHDA and SQIVND (reference sequence). This CDR3 reads CASRGEGTGNYNEQFF. In nucleotides, the CDR3 is TGTGCCAGTAGGGGGGAAGGGACAGGGAACTACAATGAGCAGTTCTTC.

This chain joins TRBV7-3 and TRBJ2-7; 10 bases line up with TRBD1. The CDR3 is 14 residues long. Trimming removed 3 bases from V and 5 bases from J; junction bases left unmatched: 4. Germline V gene lookup returns CDR1 SGHTA and CDR2 FQGTGA. The CDR3 DNA sequence: TGTGCCAGCAGCTTGACAGGGGGCTCACACGAGCAGTACTTC. Translating gives CASSLTGGSHEQYF. Variable domain in full (rest from reference TRBV7-3 and TRBJ2-7): GAGVSQTPSNKVTEKGKYVELRCDPISGHTALYWYRQSLGQGPEFLIYFQGTGAADDSGLPNDRFFAVRPEGSVSTLKIQRTERGDSAVYLCASSLTGGSHEQYFGPGTRLTVT.

The V call is TRBV4-1, the J call TRBJ2-6, with a weak D call TRBD1 (5 bases). The germline gives CDR1 MGHRA, CDR2 YSYEKL. This CDR3 region has 18 residues. The V and J ends lost 2 bases and 0 bases respectively, with 14 bases between them. CDR3 DNA: TGCGCCAGCAGCCAACAGGGTTCTGGACCCTCTGGGGCCAACGTCCTGACTTTC. This sequence encodes CASSQQGSGPSGANVLTF.

This sequence joins TRBV14 and TRBJ1-4; TRBD1 is a possible D gene (6 bases). CDR3 length: 15 amino acids. Trimming shortened V by 4 bases and J by 8 bases, and 17 bases separated the two germline ends. From germline, CDR1 is SGHDN and CDR2 FVKESK. The CDR3 bases are TGTGCCAGCAGCCCAGCGGGGGGCGGTGGCGAAAAACTGTTTTTT. Translated, it gives CASSPAGGGGEKLFF.

J is TRBJ1-2 and V is TRBV12-3 or TRBV12-4; D gene uncertain. This CDR3 is 13 amino acids long. Trimming removed 4 bases from V and 4 bases from J, with 10 bases in between. CDR3 DNA sequence: TGTGCCAGCAGTTCAGACCGACTCTATGGCTACACCTTC. This encodes CASSSDRLYGYTF.

V usage is TRBV24-1 and J usage is TRBJ2-1, with 7 positions matching TRBD2. J was trimmed by 4 bases and V by 4 bases; bases with no gene match: 9. In germline, CDR1 is KGHDR, CDR2 SFDVKD. This CDR3 region has 16 residues. The CDR3 here is CATSDRRESNYNEQFF. The CDR3 nucleotides read TGTGCCACCAGTGACAGGCGGGAGAGCAATTACAATGAGCAGTTCTTC.

V gene TRBV20-1 combines with J gene TRBJ1-1, with D uncertain. The CDR3 totals 11 residues. Germline-derived CDR1 and CDR2 are DFQATT and SNEGSKA (reference sequence). Trimming took 6 bases from V and 10 from J, leaving 15 bases between them. The CDR3 DNA follows: TGCAGTGCCGTCGACCTGCGCGGAGCTTTCTTT. Its protein is CSAVDLRGAFF.

The genes are TRBV4-2 and TRBJ1-4; 8 positions match TRBD1. Germline CDR1 LGHNA, CDR2 YNFKEQ. This CDR3 is 17 amino acids long. V was pared by 1 base and J by 0 bases, with 4 bases of the junction left unmatched. For the CDR3, the DNA is TGTGCCAGCAGCCAAGTGGACAGGGCGGCAACTAATGAAAAACTGTTTTTT. Its protein is CASSQVDRAATNEKLFF.

V and J are TRBV24-1 and TRBJ2-1; weak D call: TRBD1 (5 bases). Trimming took off 10 bases at V and 1 base at J, with 7 bases between the two ends. Germline V gene lookup returns CDR1 KGHDR and CDR2 SFDVKD. The CDR3 is 12 residues long. The CDR3, as DNA: TGTGCCACAGGGGTTTCCTACAATGAGCAGTTCTTC. This codes for CATGVSYNEQFF.

The chain uses TRBV12-5 and TRBJ2-1; 7 bases are shared with TRBD1. There are 15 residues in the CDR3. Germline V gene data show CDR1 as LGHNT and CDR2 as FRNRAP. V lost 6 bases to trimming and J lost 0 bases; unmatched junction nucleotides: 5. The chain's CDR3 is CASGRRQGSYNEQFF. CDR3 nucleotide sequence: TGTGCTAGTGGCCGACGACAGGGCTCCTACAATGAGCAGTTCTTC.

V and J are TRBV28 and TRBJ2-7, with 7 nucleotides matching TRBD1. The CDR3 is 15 residues long. Per the germline V gene, CDR1 is MDHEN and CDR2 is SYDVKM. With 6 bases clipped from V and 2 bases from J, the junction kept 10 bases outside the gene matches. The CDR3 DNA follows: TGTGCCAGCAGGCTCTACCGGGACAGCGCCTACGAGCAGTACTTC. The encoded protein is CASRLYRDSAYEQYF.

The V and J genes are TRBV7-9 and TRBJ1-2, with 7 bases lining up with TRBD1. Germline CDR1 is SEHNR and CDR2 is FQNEAQ (reference sequence). This CDR3 is 16 amino acids long. V trimming: 1 base; J trimming: 1 base; junction bases outside the gene matches: 6. The CDR3 coding sequence is TGTGCCAGCAGCTTAGTATCAGGGACAGTTAACTATGGCTACACCTTC. Its translation is CASSLVSGTVNYGYTF.

V gene TRBV5-1 combines with J gene TRBJ2-1, with TRBD1 matching over 7 bases. V was pared by 0 bases and J by 4 bases, with 16 bases of the junction left unmatched. Germline V gene data show CDR1 as SGHRS and CDR2 as YFSETQ. The CDR3 has 19 residues. CDR3 protein: CASSLALVGTASEYNEQFF. The CDR3, as DNA: TGCGCCAGCAGCTTGGCCTTAGTTGGGACAGCATCAGAGTACAATGAGCAGTTCTTC.